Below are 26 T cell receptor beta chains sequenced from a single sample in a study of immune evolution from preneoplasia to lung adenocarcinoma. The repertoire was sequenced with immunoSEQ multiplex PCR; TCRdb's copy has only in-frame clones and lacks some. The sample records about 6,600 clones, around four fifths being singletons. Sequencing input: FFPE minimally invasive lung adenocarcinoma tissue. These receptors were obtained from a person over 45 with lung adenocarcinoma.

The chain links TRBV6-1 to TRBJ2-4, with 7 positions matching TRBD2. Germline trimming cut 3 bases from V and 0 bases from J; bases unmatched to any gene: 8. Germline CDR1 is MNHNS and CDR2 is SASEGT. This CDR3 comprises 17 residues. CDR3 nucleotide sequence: TGTGCCAGCAGTGAGGGGGGGGTGTGGATAGCCAAAAACATTCAGTACTTC. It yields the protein CASSEGGVWIAKNIQYF.

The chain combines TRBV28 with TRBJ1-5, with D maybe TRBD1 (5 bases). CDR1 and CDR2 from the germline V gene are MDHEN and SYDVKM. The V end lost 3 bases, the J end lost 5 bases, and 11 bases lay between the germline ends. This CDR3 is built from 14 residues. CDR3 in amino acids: CASSLPGIYQPQHF. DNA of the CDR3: TGTGCCAGCAGTTTGCCAGGGATTTATCAGCCCCAGCATTTT. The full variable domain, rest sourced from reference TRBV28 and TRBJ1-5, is DVKVTQSSRYLVKRTGEKVFLECVQDMDHENMFWYRQDPGLGLRLIYFSYDVKMKEKGDIPEGYSVSREKKERFSLILESASTNQTSMYLCASSLPGIYQPQHFGDGTRLSIL.

The DNA of the CDR3 is TGTGCCAGCAGCCGACAGGGGATCCGTGATACGCAGTATTTT. Its translation: CASSRQGIRDTQYF. V is TRBV7-2 and J is TRBJ2-3; 8 nucleotides agree with TRBD1. The trim removed 5 bases at V and 6 bases at J, leaving 7 bases unmatched. The CDR3 runs 14 residues. The germline V gene has CDR1 SGHTA and CDR2 FQGNSA.

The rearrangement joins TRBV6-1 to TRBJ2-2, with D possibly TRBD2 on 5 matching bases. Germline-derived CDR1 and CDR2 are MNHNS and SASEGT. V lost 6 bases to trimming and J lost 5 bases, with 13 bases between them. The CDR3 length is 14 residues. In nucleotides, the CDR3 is TGTGCCAGCAGACTGGATTCGGGGACCGGGGAGCTGTTTTTT. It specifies CASRLDSGTGELFF.

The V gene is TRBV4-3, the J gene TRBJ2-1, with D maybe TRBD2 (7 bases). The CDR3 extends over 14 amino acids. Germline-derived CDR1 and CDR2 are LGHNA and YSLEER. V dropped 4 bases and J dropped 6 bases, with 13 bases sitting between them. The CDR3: CASSPTRGGNEQFF. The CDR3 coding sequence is TGCGCCAGCAGCCCAACTAGGGGGGGCAATGAGCAGTTCTTC.

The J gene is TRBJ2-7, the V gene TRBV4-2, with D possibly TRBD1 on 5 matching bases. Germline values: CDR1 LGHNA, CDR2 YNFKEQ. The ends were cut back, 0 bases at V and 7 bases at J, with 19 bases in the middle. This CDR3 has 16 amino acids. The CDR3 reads CASSQDPRGLVGEQYF. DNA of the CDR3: TGTGCCAGCAGCCAAGATCCAAGGGGTTTAGTCGGGGAGCAGTACTTC.

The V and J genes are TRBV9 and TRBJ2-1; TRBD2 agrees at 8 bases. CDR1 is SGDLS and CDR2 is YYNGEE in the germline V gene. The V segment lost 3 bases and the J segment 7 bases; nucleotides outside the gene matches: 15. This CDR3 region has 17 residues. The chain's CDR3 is CASSARSTSGPGNEQFF. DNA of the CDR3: TGTGCCAGCAGCGCACGCAGCACTAGCGGCCCGGGAAATGAGCAGTTCTTC.

The CDR3 protein is CASSPHRVNLSGNIQYF. As DNA, the CDR3 is TGTGCCAGCAGCCCCCACCGGGTCAACCTAAGTGGAAACATTCAGTACTTC. This chain uses TRBV9 with TRBJ2-4; D is unclear. V was cut by 4 bases and J by 6 bases, with 23 bases left in between. In germline, CDR1 is SGDLS, CDR2 YYNGEE. The CDR3 sequence is 17 residues long. The variable domain in full, completed from reference TRBV9 and TRBJ2-4, reads DSGVTQTPKHLITATGQRVTLRCSPRSGDLSVYWYQQSLDQGLQFLIQYYNGEERAKGNILERFSAQQFPDLHSELNLSSLELGDSALYFCASSPHRVNLSGNIQYFGAGTRLSVL.

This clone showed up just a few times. CDR3 region: CASGEAGTTGGNEQFF. The CDR3 DNA is TGCGCCAGCGGAGAGGCCGGGACAACCGGTGGCAATGAGCAGTTCTTC. This rearrangement joins TRBV5-1 to TRBJ2-1; the D gene is possibly TRBD1 (6 bases). Germline V gives CDR1 SGHRS, CDR2 YFSETQ. The CDR3 length is 16 residues. Trimming took 7 bases from V and 6 from J, leaving 23 bases between them.

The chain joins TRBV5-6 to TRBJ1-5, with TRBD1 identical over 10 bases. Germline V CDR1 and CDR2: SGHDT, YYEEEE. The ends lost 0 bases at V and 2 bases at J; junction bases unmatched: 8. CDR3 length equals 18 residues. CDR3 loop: CASSLGGTGVFGNQPQHF. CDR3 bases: TGTGCCAGCAGCTTGGGGGGGACAGGGGTCTTTGGCAATCAGCCCCAGCATTTT.

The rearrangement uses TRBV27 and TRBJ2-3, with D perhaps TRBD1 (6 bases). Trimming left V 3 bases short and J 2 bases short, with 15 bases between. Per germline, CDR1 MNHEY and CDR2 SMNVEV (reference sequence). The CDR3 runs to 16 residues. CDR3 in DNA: TGTGCCAGCAGTTTGAGTTGGGGGCTTACCACAGATACGCAGTATTTT. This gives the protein CASSLSWGLTTDTQYF.

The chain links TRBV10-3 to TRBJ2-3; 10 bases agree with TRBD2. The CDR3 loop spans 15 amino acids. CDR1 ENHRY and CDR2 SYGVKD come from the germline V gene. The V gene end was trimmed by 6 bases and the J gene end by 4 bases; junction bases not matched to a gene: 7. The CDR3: CAISHASGGADTQYF. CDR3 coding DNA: TGTGCCATCAGCCACGCTAGCGGGGGTGCAGATACGCAGTATTTT.

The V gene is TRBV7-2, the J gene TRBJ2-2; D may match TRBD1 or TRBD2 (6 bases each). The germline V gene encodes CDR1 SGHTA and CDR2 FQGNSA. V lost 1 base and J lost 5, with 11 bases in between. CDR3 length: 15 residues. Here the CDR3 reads CASSLGGAGTGELFF. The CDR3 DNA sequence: TGTGCCAGCAGCTTAGGGGGGGCCGGAACCGGGGAGCTGTTTTTT.

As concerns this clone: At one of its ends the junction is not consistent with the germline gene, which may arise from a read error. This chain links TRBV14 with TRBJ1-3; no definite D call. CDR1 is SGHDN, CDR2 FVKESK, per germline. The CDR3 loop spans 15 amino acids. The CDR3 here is CASSKDWSSGNTIYF. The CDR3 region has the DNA TGTGCCAGCAGCAAAGACTGGAGCTCTGGAAACACCATATATTTT.

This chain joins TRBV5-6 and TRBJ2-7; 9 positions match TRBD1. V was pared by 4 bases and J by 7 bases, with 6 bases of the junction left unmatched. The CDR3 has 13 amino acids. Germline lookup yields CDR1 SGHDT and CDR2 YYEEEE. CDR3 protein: CASSLQGAQEQYF. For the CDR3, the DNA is TGTGCCAGCAGCCTACAGGGGGCACAGGAGCAGTACTTC. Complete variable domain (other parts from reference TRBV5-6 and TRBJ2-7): DAGVTQSPTHLIKTRGQQVTLRCSPKSGHDTVSWYQQALGQGPQFIFQYYEEEERQRGNFPDRFSGHQFPNYSSELNVNALLLGDSALYLCASSLQGAQEQYFGPGTRLTVT.

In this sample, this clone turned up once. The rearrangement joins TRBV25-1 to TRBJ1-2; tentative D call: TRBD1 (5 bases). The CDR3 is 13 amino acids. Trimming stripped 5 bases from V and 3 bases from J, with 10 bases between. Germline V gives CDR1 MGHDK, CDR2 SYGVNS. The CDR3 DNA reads TGTGCCAGCAGTTTGCGAGGGGACTATGGCTACACCTTC. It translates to CASSLRGDYGYTF.

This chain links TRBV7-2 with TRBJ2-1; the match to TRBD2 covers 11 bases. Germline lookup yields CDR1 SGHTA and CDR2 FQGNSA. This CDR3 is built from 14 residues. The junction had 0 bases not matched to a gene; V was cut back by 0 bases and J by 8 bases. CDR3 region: CASSLALAGDEQFF. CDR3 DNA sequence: TGTGCCAGCAGCTTAGCACTAGCGGGAGATGAGCAGTTCTTC.

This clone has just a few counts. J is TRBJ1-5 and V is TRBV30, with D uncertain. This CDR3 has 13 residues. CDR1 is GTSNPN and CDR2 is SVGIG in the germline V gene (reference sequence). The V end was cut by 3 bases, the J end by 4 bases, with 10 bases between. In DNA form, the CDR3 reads TGTGCCTGGAGGTTGGCAGAGAATCAGCCCCAGCATTTT. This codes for CAWRLAENQPQHF.

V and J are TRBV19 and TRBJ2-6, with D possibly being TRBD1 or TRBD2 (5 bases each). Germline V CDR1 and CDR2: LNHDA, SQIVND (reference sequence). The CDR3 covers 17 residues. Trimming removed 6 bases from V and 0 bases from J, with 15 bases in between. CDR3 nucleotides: TGTGCCAGTAGAAAAACCGGGACGCTCTCTGGGGCCAACGTCCTGACTTTC. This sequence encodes CASRKTGTLSGANVLTF. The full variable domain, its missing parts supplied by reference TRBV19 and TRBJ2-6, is DGGITQSPKYLFRKEGQNVTLSCEQNLNHDAMYWYRQDPGQGLRLIYYSQIVNDFQKGDIAEGYSVSREKKESFPLTVTSAQKNPTAFYLCASRKTGTLSGANVLTFGAGSRLTVL.

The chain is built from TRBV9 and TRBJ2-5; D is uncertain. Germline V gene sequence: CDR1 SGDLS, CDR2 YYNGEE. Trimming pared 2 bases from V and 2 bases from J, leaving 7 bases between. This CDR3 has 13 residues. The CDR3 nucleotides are TGTGCCAGCAGCGTCCCAGGACAAGAGACCCAGTACTTC. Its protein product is CASSVPGQETQYF.

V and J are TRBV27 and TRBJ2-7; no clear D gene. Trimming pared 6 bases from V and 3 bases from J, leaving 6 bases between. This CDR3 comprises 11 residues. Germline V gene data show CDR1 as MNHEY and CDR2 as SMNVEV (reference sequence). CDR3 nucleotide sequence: TGTGCCAGCAGCTCCTACTACGAGCAGTACTTC. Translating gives CASSSYYEQYF.

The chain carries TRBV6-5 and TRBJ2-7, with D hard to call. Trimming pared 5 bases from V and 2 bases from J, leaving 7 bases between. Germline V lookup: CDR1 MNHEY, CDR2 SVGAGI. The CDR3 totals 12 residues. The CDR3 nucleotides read TGTGCCAGCAGTCGGCCTCCCTACGAGCAGTACTTC. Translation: CASSRPPYEQYF.

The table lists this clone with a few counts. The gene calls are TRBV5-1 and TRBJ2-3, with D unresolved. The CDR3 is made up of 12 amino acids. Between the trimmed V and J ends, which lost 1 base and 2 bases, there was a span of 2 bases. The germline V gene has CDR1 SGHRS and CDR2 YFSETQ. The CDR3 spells CASSLSTDTQYF. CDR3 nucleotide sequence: TGCGCCAGCAGCTTGTCCACAGATACGCAGTATTTT.

The DNA for the CDR3 is TGCGCCAGCAGCCCCAGGTCCTCCAGCTCCTACGAGCAGTACTTC. Protein: CASSPRSSSSYEQYF. The chain couples TRBV5-1 to TRBJ2-7; D not certain. Germline V gene data show CDR1 as SGHRS and CDR2 as YFSETQ. The CDR3 extends over 15 amino acids. Trimming stripped 4 bases from V and 0 bases from J, with 14 bases between.

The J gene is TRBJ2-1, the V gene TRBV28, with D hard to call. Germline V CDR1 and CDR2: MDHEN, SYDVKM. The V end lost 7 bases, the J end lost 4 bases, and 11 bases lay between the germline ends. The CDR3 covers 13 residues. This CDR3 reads CASKLGSYNEQFF. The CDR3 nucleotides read TGTGCCAGCAAATTGGGTTCTTACAATGAGCAGTTCTTC.

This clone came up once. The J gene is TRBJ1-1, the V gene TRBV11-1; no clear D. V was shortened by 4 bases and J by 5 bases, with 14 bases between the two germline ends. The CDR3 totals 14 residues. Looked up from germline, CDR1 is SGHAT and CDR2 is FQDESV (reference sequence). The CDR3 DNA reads TGTGCCAGCAGCTCCACCCTTTCCGGGACTGAAGCTTTCTTT. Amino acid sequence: CASSSTLSGTEAFF.